These 18 T cell receptor beta chains came from one sample sequenced in a study of blood T cell repertoires in COVID-19. Assay used: immunoSEQ multiplex PCR; TCRdb lists only in-frame clones, some missing. The sample includes just over 150,000 clones, 82% of them seen just once. Material: peripheral blood. Receptors originate from a woman in her thirties or forties with COVID-19, enrolled during active disease.

This clone has a single count. The junction and the germline gene differ at one end; a read error may be behind it. This chain uses TRBV7-7 with TRBJ2-5, with 8 bases lining up with TRBD1. This CDR3 has 14 residues. CDR1 is SSHAT and CDR2 is FNYEAQ in the germline V gene (reference sequence). In nucleotides, the CDR3 is TGTGCTAGCAGCTTAGGACAGGGATTGGAGACCCAGTACTTC. This encodes CASSLGQGLETQYF. Looking up the rest from reference TRBV7-7 and TRBJ2-5 gives the full variable domain: GAGVSQSPRYKVTKRGQDVTLRCDPISSHATLYWYQQALGQGPEFLTYFNYEAQPDKSGLPSDRFSAERPEGSISTLTIQRTEQRDSAMYRCASSLGQGLETQYFGPGTRLLVL.

The sample holds a few counts of this clone. The V gene is TRBV2, the J gene TRBJ2-1; 7 bases line up with TRBD2. Germline CDR1 and CDR2: SNHLY and FYNNEI. This CDR3 contains 13 residues. The trim removed 4 bases at V and 9 bases at J, leaving 6 bases unmatched. In DNA, the CDR3 is TGTGCCAGCAGTGTGACTAGCAGGAGTGAGCAGTTCTTC. Protein: CASSVTSRSEQFF.

The chain recombines TRBV2 with TRBJ1-6; D gene ambiguous. Trimming stripped 6 bases from V and 7 bases from J, with 16 bases between. The germline gives CDR1 SNHLY, CDR2 FYNNEI. The CDR3 loop spans 15 amino acids. CDR3 DNA: TGTGCCAGCAGCCCCGGGAGTCCTTGGAATTCACCCCTCCACTTT. This translates into CASSPGSPWNSPLHF.

The V gene is TRBV7-8, the J gene TRBJ1-5; D is possibly TRBD1 (6 bases). Trimming pared 2 bases from V and 0 bases from J, leaving 11 bases between. Germline V gene sequence: CDR1 SGHVS, CDR2 FQNEAQ. The CDR3 spans 16 residues. CDR3 nucleotide sequence: TGTGCCAGCAGCTTACGACAGGCTAATAGCAATCAGCCCCAGCATTTT. Translated: CASSLRQANSNQPQHF.

The chain carries TRBV5-1 and TRBJ2-1; TRBD1 is a possible D gene (6 bases). Per germline, CDR1 SGHRS and CDR2 YFSETQ. This CDR3 spans 14 amino acids. The V and J ends lost 3 bases and 8 bases respectively, with 15 bases between them. CDR3 residues: CASSSTGSDYEQFF. In DNA form, the CDR3 reads TGCGCCAGCAGCTCGACAGGTTCTGATTATGAGCAGTTCTTC. Full variable domain (rest looked up from reference TRBV5-1 and TRBJ2-1): KAGVTQTPRYLIKTRGQQVTLSCSPISGHRSVSWYQQTPGQGLQFLFEYFSETQRNKGNFPGRFSGRQFSNSRSEMNVSTLELGDSALYLCASSSTGSDYEQFFGPGTRLTVL.

In DNA form, the CDR3 reads TGTGCCAGCAGCTTAGGAGGGCCCGACTACGAGCAGTACGTC. Its protein is CASSLGGPDYEQYV. The chain uses TRBV11-2 and TRBJ2-7, with D maybe TRBD2 (5 bases). CDR3 length: 14 amino acids. Germline CDR1 is SGHAT and CDR2 is FQNNGV. Between the trimmed V and J ends, which lost 1 base and 3 bases, there was a span of 10 bases.

The rearrangement links TRBV30 to TRBJ2-1; 10 nucleotides agree with TRBD2. J lost 12 bases, V lost 4 bases, and 3 bases had no gene match. CDR1 is GTSNPN, CDR2 SVGIG, per germline (reference sequence). CDR3 length: 11 amino acids. This CDR3 is CAWTSGGSQFF. The DNA of the CDR3 is TGTGCCTGGACTAGCGGGGGATCGCAGTTCTTC.

The V and J genes are TRBV7-9 and TRBJ2-1; 10 bases are a match to TRBD1. V trimming: 10 bases; J trimming: 5 bases; junction bases outside the gene matches: 8. This CDR3 is built from 14 residues. The germline CDR1 and CDR2 sequences are SEHNR and FQNEAQ (reference sequence). This CDR3 is CAISRDRGHNEQFF. CDR3 coding DNA: TGTGCCATCTCCCGGGACAGGGGCCACAATGAGCAGTTCTTC.

The chain links TRBV28 to TRBJ1-2, with D uncertain. Trimming pared 5 bases from V and 6 bases from J, leaving 7 bases between. The CDR3 runs 11 residues. CDR1 MDHEN and CDR2 SYDVKM come from the germline V gene. The chain's CDR3 is CASSGQNGYTF. CDR3 bases: TGTGCCAGCAGTGGGCAGAATGGCTACACCTTC.

This clone appeared once. The chain uses TRBV5-4 and TRBJ2-5, with D possibly matching TRBD1 (5 bases). V was trimmed by 3 bases and J by 2 bases, leaving 14 bases between them. Germline V gene data show CDR1 as SGHNT and CDR2 as YYREEE (reference sequence). The CDR3 extends over 15 amino acids. The CDR3 protein is CASSSRGNWQETQYF. The DNA of the CDR3 is TGTGCCAGCAGCTCAAGGGGTAATTGGCAAGAGACCCAGTACTTC. Filled out from reference TRBV5-4 and TRBJ2-5, the complete variable domain reads ETGVTQSPTHLIKTRGQQVTLRCSSQSGHNTVSWYQQALGQGPQFIFQYYREEENGRGNFPPRFSGLQFPNYSSELNVNALELDDSALYLCASSSRGNWQETQYFGPGTRLLVL.

This clone was picked up one time. In DNA form, the CDR3 reads TGTGCCAGCAGTCGACTAACAGGGAGTGACGAGCAGTACTTC. Encoded protein: CASSRLTGSDEQYF. V is TRBV6-5 and J is TRBJ2-7; tentative D call: TRBD1 (6 bases). V was shortened by 5 bases and J by 5 bases, with 16 bases between the two germline ends. CDR1 is MNHEY and CDR2 is SVGAGI in the germline V gene. The CDR3 spans 14 residues.

The V and J genes are TRBV18 and TRBJ2-2; tentatively, D is TRBD1 (6 bases). This CDR3 spans 18 amino acids. V lost 3 bases and J lost 4, with 21 bases in between. Germline lookup yields CDR1 KGHSH and CDR2 LQKENI. The CDR3 here is CASSPNLRNRVGTGELFF. The CDR3 DNA sequence: TGTGCCAGCTCACCTAACCTGAGGAACAGGGTGGGCACCGGGGAGCTGTTTTTT.

The J gene is TRBJ1-4, the V gene TRBV9; D is perhaps TRBD1 (6 bases). The CDR3 contains 16 residues. The germline V gene has CDR1 SGDLS and CDR2 YYNGEE. The ends were cut back, 0 bases at V and 4 bases at J, with 13 bases in the middle. The CDR3 sequence is CASSVAPQGSNEKLFF. The CDR3 DNA reads as TGTGCCAGCAGCGTAGCTCCACAGGGCAGTAATGAAAAACTGTTTTTT.

This rearrangement joins TRBV18 to TRBJ1-5; D remains unclear. The CDR3 runs to 13 residues. Germline lookup yields CDR1 KGHSH and CDR2 LQKENI. The ends were cut back, 3 bases at V and 6 bases at J, with 9 bases in the middle. CDR3 amino acids: CASSPEGSQPQHF. The CDR3 DNA follows: TGTGCCAGCTCACCGGAGGGTTCTCAGCCCCAGCATTTT.

This chain links TRBV28 with TRBJ2-7; 7 positions agree with TRBD2. The CDR3 consists of 14 residues. V trimming: 3 bases; J trimming: 4 bases; junction bases outside the gene matches: 6. In germline, CDR1 is MDHEN, CDR2 SYDVKM. The CDR3 nucleotides are TGTGCCAGCAGTTTGGGCGGGAGCCAGTACGAGCAGTACTTC. It specifies CASSLGGSQYEQYF.

The genes are TRBV2 and TRBJ1-5, with D possibly TRBD1 on 5 matching bases. The CDR3 loop spans 13 amino acids. Per germline, CDR1 SNHLY and CDR2 FYNNEI. The V gene lost 4 bases and the J gene lost 7 bases, with 11 bases spanning the gap. CDR3 residues: CASSAGLYQPQHF. The DNA for the CDR3 is TGTGCCAGCAGTGCAGGGCTATACCAGCCCCAGCATTTT.

Of note for this clone: This specimen includes other DNA sequences encoding the same CDR3. J is TRBJ2-3 and V is TRBV2; 11 bases agree with TRBD2. Germline loops: CDR1 SNHLY, CDR2 FYNNEI. Losses at the gene ends were 0 bases for V and 4 bases for J; bases not matched to a gene: 0. The CDR3 length is 15 residues. The DNA for the CDR3 is TGTGCCAGCAGTGAAGCTAGCGGGGGGGCAGATACGCAGTATTTT. This gives the protein CASSEASGGADTQYF. The complete variable domain, with remaining parts taken from reference TRBV2 and TRBJ2-3, reads EPEVTQTPSHQVTQMGQEVILRCVPISNHLYFYWYRQILGQKVEFLVSFYNNEISEKSEIFDDQFSVERPDGSNFTLKIRSTKLEDSAMYFCASSEASGGADTQYFGPGTRLTVL.

This sequence joins TRBV10-1 and TRBJ2-1, with 8 bases aligning to TRBD2. J was trimmed by 4 bases and V by 4 bases; bases with no gene match: 9. CDR1 WNHNN and CDR2 SYGVQD come from the germline V gene (reference sequence). This CDR3 has 16 amino acids. As DNA, the CDR3 is TGCGCCAGCAGTGGGCCCAGAGCGGGGGAATACAATGAGCAGTTCTTC. Residues: CASSGPRAGEYNEQFF.